A single sample is the source of the 21 T cell receptor beta chains below, sequenced in a study of T cells in Graves' hyperthyroidism and ophthalmopathy. RNA transcripts yielded amplified TCR beta CDR3 regions. When the TCR CDR3 underwent first-round RT-PCR, the HTBI primer set was used. One entry per CDR3 protein, called by TCRdb with MiXCR from the multiplex PCR reads. Of some 500,000 distinct CDR3 sequences listed, 24% are singletons. The sequenced material came from blood. These receptors came from a woman aged 25 to 45 with Graves' ophthalmopathy.

This clonotype was seen ten or more times. CDR3 coding DNA: TGTGCCAGCAGTCCGGGGGGGCGGAACTCCTACGAGCAGTACTTC. This sequence encodes CASSPGGRNSYEQYF. This chain joins TRBV27 and TRBJ2-7, with TRBD2 identical over 8 bases. This CDR3 is built from 15 residues. Germline V gene sequence: CDR1 MNHEY, CDR2 SMNVEV (reference sequence). V shed 5 bases and J 0 bases; nucleotides not matched to a gene: 6.

This clonotype was detected only once. V and J are TRBV10-3 and TRBJ1-2; TRBD1 is a possible D gene (6 bases). This CDR3 has 16 residues. Germline CDR1 is ENHRY and CDR2 is SYGVKD. V lost 0 bases and J lost 2, with 13 bases in between. The CDR3 reads CAISESAGGQNYGYTF. The CDR3 nucleotides are TGTGCCATCAGTGAGTCAGCCGGGGGGCAAAACTATGGCTACACCTTC.

In this sample, this clonotype turned up many times. The chain is built from TRBV7-2 and TRBJ1-1, with no clear D. Trimming cost V 5 bases and J 4 bases, with 17 bases left between them. This CDR3 region has 15 residues. Germline CDR1 is SGHTA and CDR2 is FQGNSA. The CDR3 protein is CASSPLDWGATEAFF. The CDR3, as DNA: TGTGCCAGCAGCCCACTAGATTGGGGAGCCACTGAAGCTTTCTTT.

This chain links TRBV6-2 or TRBV6-3 with TRBJ2-7; D is ambiguous. CDR1 MNHEY and CDR2 SVGEGT come from the germline V gene. The CDR3 loop spans 14 amino acids. The V and J ends lost 2 bases and 2 bases respectively, with 10 bases between them. The CDR3 sequence: CASSYIQSTYEQYF. Here the CDR3 DNA reads TGTGCCAGCAGTTACATTCAGAGTACCTACGAGCAGTACTTC.

A note on this clonotype: Given the absence of the conserved phenylalanine or tryptophan at the CDR3 end, a read error is likely. No DNA is shown, since the ends of the CDR3 on it are uncertain; the CDR3 is the one TCRdb lists. This sequence joins TRBV20-1 and TRBJ2-7; TRBD1 was called by the table and not checked on the DNA. Termini included, the CDR3 measures 8 amino acids. Germline loops: CDR1 DFQATT, CDR2 SNEGSKA (reference sequence). CDR3 sequence reads: CSARSEGR.

This clonotype was observed many times. This chain links TRBV20-1 with TRBJ2-7; maybe TRBD2 (7 bases). Germline loops: CDR1 DFQATT, CDR2 SNEGSKA (reference sequence). The CDR3 sequence is 15 residues long. Trimming shortened V by 2 bases and J by 0 bases, and 14 bases separated the two germline ends. CDR3 region: CSARIWGGNSYEQYF. The CDR3 nucleotides read TGCAGTGCTAGAATTTGGGGGGGCAACTCCTACGAGCAGTACTTC.

This clonotype was detected ten times or more. The rearrangement links TRBV2 to TRBJ2-5; unclear D gene. The V end was cut by 5 bases, the J end by 5 bases, with 9 bases between. This CDR3 comprises 12 residues. The germline CDR1 and CDR2 sequences are SNHLY and FYNNEI. Here the CDR3 reads CASSREWETQYF. The CDR3 DNA follows: TGTGCCAGCAGTCGCGAATGGGAGACCCAGTACTTC.

This clonotype was seen only a few times. This chain links TRBV6-1 with TRBJ1-2; a possible D gene is TRBD1 (6 bases). The CDR3 is 12 residues long. The germline V and J ends were trimmed by 6 bases and 8 bases, with 13 bases remaining between them. Germline CDR1 and CDR2: MNHNS and SASEGT. This CDR3 is CASSKTGPGYTF. Here the CDR3 DNA reads TGTGCCAGCAGCAAAACAGGGCCCGGCTACACCTTC.

This clonotype was counted at least ten times. The rearrangement joins TRBV2 to TRBJ2-7; 9 bases are a match to TRBD2. The germline CDR1 and CDR2 sequences are SNHLY and FYNNEI. The length of the CDR3 is 14 residues. The V gene end was trimmed by 10 bases and the J gene end by 6 bases; junction bases not matched to a gene: 13. The CDR3 DNA reads as TGTGCCAACAATCCGCGGGAGGGGACTATCGAGCAGTACTTC. It translates to CANNPREGTIEQYF.

This clonotype was counted a few times. One base away lies a much larger clone, so this may be a sequencing read error. A read error is likely, as this CDR3 ends without the conserved phenylalanine or tryptophan. This chain links TRBV5-1 with TRBJ2-2; 7 nucleotides line up with TRBD1. This CDR3 is 15 amino acids long. Germline lookup yields CDR1 SGHRS and CDR2 YFSETQ. Losses at the gene ends were 2 bases for V and 3 bases for J; bases not matched to a gene: 4. The CDR3 DNA follows: TGCGCCAGCAGCTTCTGGGACAGCGACACCGGGGAGCTGTTTTCT. Amino acid sequence: CASSFWDSDTGELFS.

The rearrangement uses TRBV7-3 and TRBJ2-5, with 7 bases lining up with TRBD1. Trimming took 7 bases from V and 5 from J; bases not matched to a gene: 7. CDR1 and CDR2 from the germline V gene are SGHTA and FQGTGA. The CDR3 spans 13 residues. The chain's CDR3 is CASTGTGEETQYF. The CDR3 nucleotides are TGTGCCAGCACCGGAACAGGGGAGGAGACCCAGTACTTC.

This clonotype appeared a few times. The V gene is TRBV5-1, the J gene TRBJ1-1, with D possibly being TRBD1 (5 bases). CDR3 size: 16 residues. Germline CDR1 is SGHRS and CDR2 is YFSETQ. Trimming cost V 0 bases and J 1 base, with 13 bases left between them. In DNA form, the CDR3 reads TGCGCCAGCAGCTTGGCCGACAGATATGAGAACACTGAAGCTTTCTTT. Translation gives CASSLADRYENTEAFF. Full variable domain (remainder filled in from reference TRBV5-1 and TRBJ1-1): KAGVTQTPRYLIKTRGQQVTLSCSPISGHRSVSWYQQTPGQGLQFLFEYFSETQRNKGNFPGRFSGRQFSNSRSEMNVSTLELGDSALYLCASSLADRYENTEAFFGQGTRLTVV.

Ten or more counts support this clonotype. The rearrangement joins TRBV20-1 to TRBJ2-7; D could derive from TRBD1 or TRBD2 (6 bases each). CDR1 DFQATT and CDR2 SNEGSKA come from the germline V gene (reference sequence). This CDR3 is built from 12 residues. The V and J ends lost 2 bases and 5 bases respectively, with 10 bases between them. The CDR3 DNA sequence: TGCAGTGCTAGACCGAGGGGGGACGAGCAGTACTTC. This gives the protein CSARPRGDEQYF.

This clonotype has at least ten counts. The chain links TRBV27 to TRBJ1-5; D call uncertain. The CDR3 contains 14 residues. Trimming cost V 2 bases and J 6 bases, with 11 bases left between them. Germline lookup yields CDR1 MNHEY and CDR2 SMNVEV (reference sequence). This CDR3 reads CASSLTQTGQPQHF. CDR3 bases: TGTGCCAGCAGTTTAACGCAAACGGGTCAGCCCCAGCATTTT.

This clonotype showed up just once. The chain employs TRBV6-5 and TRBJ2-5; D may correspond to TRBD1 or TRBD2 (6 bases each). CDR3 length: 15 residues. Germline CDR1 MNHEY, CDR2 SVGAGI. The ends were cut back, 2 bases at V and 5 bases at J, with 15 bases in the middle. The CDR3 coding sequence is TGTGCCAGCAGTTACGACAGGCGGGCGGGGGAGACCCAGTACTTC. Protein product: CASSYDRRAGETQYF.

This clonotype was seen more than once but under ten times. The chain has TRBV20-1 and TRBJ2-5; 9 nucleotides align to TRBD1. Germline V gene data show CDR1 as DFQATT and CDR2 as SNEGSKA (reference sequence). Losses at the gene ends were 6 bases for V and 3 bases for J; bases not matched to a gene: 8. The CDR3 has 14 residues. CDR3 coding DNA: TGCAGTGCGGAGCAACGGACAGGGGAAGAGACCCAGTACTTC. As protein: CSAEQRTGEETQYF.

This clonotype occurred a few times. This sequence joins TRBV6-5 and TRBJ1-1; D may be TRBD1 (6 bases). The CDR3 totals 15 residues. Trimming took off 2 bases at V and 4 bases at J, with 14 bases between the two ends. Germline V lookup: CDR1 MNHEY, CDR2 SVGAGI. The CDR3 DNA reads as TGTGCCAGCAGTTACACCCAGGGACAACGCACTGAAGCTTTCTTT. This codes for CASSYTQGQRTEAFF.

This clonotype was counted only a few times. A read error is possible here, since a much larger clone lies one base away. The chain employs TRBV5-1 and TRBJ2-2; D might be TRBD2 (5 bases). The CDR3 extends over 13 amino acids. Germline V gene sequence: CDR1 SGHRS, CDR2 YFSETQ. The DNA for the CDR3 is TGCGCCAGCAGCTCCGTGGTCGTCGGGGAGCTGTTGTTT. Protein product: CASSSVVVGELLF.

The V call is TRBV12-3 or TRBV12-4, the J call TRBJ1-3, with D unresolved. The length of the CDR3 is 15 residues. Trimming left V 7 bases short and J 1 base short, with 14 bases between. Here the CDR3 DNA reads TGTGCCAGCATCAACGGCTTGGGATCTGGAAACACCATATATTTT. Translation gives CASINGLGSGNTIYF.

This clonotype was recorded at least ten times. This sequence joins TRBV19 and TRBJ1-1, with a tentative D call TRBD1 (6 bases). Trimming stripped 7 bases from V and 3 bases from J, with 18 bases between. In germline, CDR1 is LNHDA, CDR2 SQIVND (reference sequence). This CDR3 is 15 amino acids long. CDR3 protein: CASNNRFAGDTEAFF. The CDR3 DNA sequence: TGTGCCAGTAACAATAGGTTCGCAGGGGACACTGAAGCTTTCTTT.

This clonotype was detected a few times. The chain carries TRBV12-3 or TRBV12-4 and TRBJ2-2; D gene uncertain. V was trimmed by 3 bases and J by 2 bases, leaving 10 bases between them. The CDR3 sequence is 15 residues long. The CDR3 bases are TGTGCCAGCAGTTTCGGTCAGATAAACACCGGGGAGCTGTTTTTT. It specifies CASSFGQINTGELFF.